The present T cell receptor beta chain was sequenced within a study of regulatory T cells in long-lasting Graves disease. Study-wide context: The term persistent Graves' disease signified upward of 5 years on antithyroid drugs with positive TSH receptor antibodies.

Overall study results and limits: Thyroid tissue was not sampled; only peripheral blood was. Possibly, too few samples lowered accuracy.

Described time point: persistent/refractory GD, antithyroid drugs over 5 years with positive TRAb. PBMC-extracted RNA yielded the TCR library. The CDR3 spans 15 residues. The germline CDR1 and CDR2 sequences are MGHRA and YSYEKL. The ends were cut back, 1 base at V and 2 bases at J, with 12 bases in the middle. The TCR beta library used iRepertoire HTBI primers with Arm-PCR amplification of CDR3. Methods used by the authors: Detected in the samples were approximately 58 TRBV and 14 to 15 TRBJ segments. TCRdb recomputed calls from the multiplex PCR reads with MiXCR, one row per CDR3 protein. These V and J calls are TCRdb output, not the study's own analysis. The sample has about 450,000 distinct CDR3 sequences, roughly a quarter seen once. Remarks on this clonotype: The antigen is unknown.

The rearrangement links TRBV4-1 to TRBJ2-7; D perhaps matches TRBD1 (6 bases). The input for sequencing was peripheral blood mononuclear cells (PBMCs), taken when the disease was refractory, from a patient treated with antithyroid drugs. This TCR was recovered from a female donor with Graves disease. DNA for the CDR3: TGCGCCAGCAGCCAAGCTCCCAGGGGAACCTACGAGCAGTACTTC. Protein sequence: CASSQAPRGTYEQYF.